Below are 18 T cell receptor beta chains sequenced from a single sample in a study of T cells in localized non-small cell lung cancer. Repertoires were generated with immunoSEQ multiplex PCR, while TCRdb's copy carries only in-frame clones and drops some. Here the sample spans some 56,000 clones, about nine tenths being singletons. The sample was peripheral blood, taken before any cancer treatment. Every receptor here comes from a woman aged 40-69 years with stage I lung adenocarcinoma.

V gene TRBV5-1 combines with J gene TRBJ1-5, with 7 nucleotides matching TRBD1. The CDR3 runs to 13 residues. Trimming removed 5 bases from V and 4 bases from J; junction bases left unmatched: 3. Per the germline V gene, CDR1 is SGHRS and CDR2 is YFSETQ. The CDR3 coding sequence is TGCGCCAGCAGGAAGGGGGCGAATCAGCCCCAGCATTTT. As protein: CASRKGANQPQHF.

This chain joins TRBV7-2 and TRBJ2-5, with a possible D match to TRBD2 (5 bases). The CDR3 has 14 amino acids. Germline loops: CDR1 SGHTA, CDR2 FQGNSA. V was trimmed by 2 bases and J by 5 bases, leaving 12 bases between them. The CDR3 loop is CASSLNPSGETQYF. CDR3 in DNA: TGTGCCAGCAGCTTAAACCCGTCGGGGGAGACCCAGTACTTC.

The chain uses TRBV9 and TRBJ2-5, with a weak D call TRBD1 (7 bases). Trimming left V 4 bases short and J 5 bases short, with 24 bases between. CDR3 size: 17 residues. The germline V gene has CDR1 SGDLS and CDR2 YYNGEE. CDR3 coding DNA: TGTGCCAGCAGCTTATTCGCCGGGAGTCAGGGGGTTGAGACCCAGTACTTC. This codes for CASSLFAGSQGVETQYF.

The chain joins TRBV6-1 to TRBJ2-6, with 7 bases that match TRBD1. Germline V gene lookup returns CDR1 MNHNS and CDR2 SASEGT. This CDR3 comprises 18 residues. V lost 4 bases and J lost 0; bases outside the gene matches: 9. The CDR3 reads CASSALGQAYSGANVLTF. The CDR3 DNA is TGTGCCAGCAGTGCTCTCGGACAGGCTTACTCTGGGGCCAACGTCCTGACTTTC.

This clone showed up just a few times. The chain recombines TRBV13 with TRBJ2-7; TRBD2 aligns across 7 bases. Per the germline V gene, CDR1 is PRHDT and CDR2 is FYEKMQ (reference sequence). Unmatched junction bases numbered 6, after V lost 5 bases and J lost 2 bases. The CDR3 runs 14 residues. CDR3 loop: CASSPREFPYEQYF. Written as DNA, the CDR3 is TGTGCCAGCAGCCCGCGGGAGTTCCCCTACGAGCAGTACTTC.

This clone was recorded once. The chain combines TRBV19 with TRBJ2-3; tentatively, D is TRBD1 (6 bases). Deletions cut 4 bases from V and 6 bases from J, with 11 bases between. From germline, CDR1 is LNHDA and CDR2 SQIVND (reference sequence). The CDR3 is made up of 13 amino acids. The CDR3 sequence is CASSTGVVDTQYF. The CDR3 DNA sequence: TGTGCCAGTAGTACAGGGGTTGTGGATACGCAGTATTTT.

This chain joins TRBV11-2 and TRBJ2-7; maybe TRBD2 (5 bases). This CDR3 contains 14 residues. V lost 1 base, J lost 4 bases, and 11 bases lay in between. In germline, CDR1 is SGHAT, CDR2 FQNNGV. CDR3 coding DNA: TGTGCCAGCAGCTTAGGAGAGGGAATTTACGAGCAGTACTTC. This encodes CASSLGEGIYEQYF.

J is TRBJ2-7 and V is TRBV5-5; D might be TRBD2 (6 bases). CDR3 length: 16 amino acids. Germline V gene sequence: CDR1 SGHKS, CDR2 YYEKEE (reference sequence). Between the trimmed V and J ends, which lost 2 bases and 3 bases, there was a span of 18 bases. The CDR3 sequence: CASSLRPAGNIYEQYF. The CDR3 DNA sequence: TGTGCCAGCAGCTTAAGGCCCGCGGGGAACATCTACGAGCAGTACTTC.

V is TRBV5-8 and J is TRBJ1-5; D uncertain. The V gene lost 0 bases and the J gene lost 1 base, with 8 bases spanning the gap. CDR3 length equals 15 residues. Germline lookup yields CDR1 SGHTS and CDR2 YDEGEE. As DNA, the CDR3 is TGTGCCAGCAGCTTGGGCAGCATGAGCAATCAGCCCCAGCATTTT. Translation gives CASSLGSMSNQPQHF.

V and J are TRBV11-3 and TRBJ2-7; D is uncertain. This CDR3 has 12 amino acids. V was pared by 0 bases and J by 3 bases, with 3 bases between. CDR1 and CDR2 from the germline V gene are SGHNT and YENEEA. The CDR3 DNA is TGTGCCAGCAGCTTAGACGGCTACGAGCAGTACTTC. Amino acids: CASSLDGYEQYF.

CDR3 sequence: CASRLQANEKLFF. CDR3 nucleotides: TGTGCCAGCAGGTTACAGGCTAATGAAAAACTGTTTTTT. The gene calls are TRBV2 and TRBJ1-4; TRBD1 might be the D (5 bases). This CDR3 comprises 13 residues. The germline gives CDR1 SNHLY, CDR2 FYNNEI. The V and J ends lost 6 bases and 3 bases respectively, with 8 bases between them. The full variable domain, with the rest looked up from reference TRBV2 and TRBJ1-4, is EPEVTQTPSHQVTQMGQEVILRCVPISNHLYFYWYRQILGQKVEFLVSFYNNEISEKSEIFDDQFSVERPDGSNFTLKIRSTKLEDSAMYFCASRLQANEKLFFGSGTQLSVL.

The rearrangement joins TRBV14 to TRBJ1-1, with D unresolved. V was pared by 3 bases and J by 3 bases, with 8 bases between. The germline CDR1 and CDR2 sequences are SGHDN and FVKESK. The CDR3 totals 13 residues. The CDR3 region has the DNA TGTGCCAGCAGCCACGGGTCGGACACTGAAGCTTTCTTT. Its protein is CASSHGSDTEAFF.

The rearrangement links TRBV27 to TRBJ1-6; weak D call: TRBD1 (5 bases). The CDR3 length is 16 residues. Germline V gene lookup returns CDR1 MNHEY and CDR2 SMNVEV (reference sequence). V lost 1 base and J lost 6, with 13 bases in between. The CDR3 protein is CASSLLDPGTNSPLHF. The CDR3, as DNA: TGTGCCAGCAGTTTATTGGACCCCGGGACTAATTCACCCCTCCACTTT.

J is TRBJ1-5 and V is TRBV18; 7 nucleotides align to TRBD1. The CDR3 has 18 amino acids. Per the germline V gene, CDR1 is KGHSH and CDR2 is LQKENI. V trimming: 3 bases; J trimming: 1 base; junction bases outside the gene matches: 12. CDR3 nucleotide sequence: TGTGCCAGCTCACCTCGCGCGCTGACAGGGCCAAGCAATCAGCCCCAGCATTTT. The encoded protein is CASSPRALTGPSNQPQHF.

V and J are TRBV5-1 and TRBJ1-4; 7 bases fit TRBD1. V dropped 4 bases and J dropped 6; count of bases not matched to a gene: 9. This CDR3 has 15 residues. Germline V gives CDR1 SGHRS, CDR2 YFSETQ. The CDR3, as DNA: TGCGCCAGCAGCACCTCACAGGGGAACGATGAAAAACTGTTTTTT. Protein product: CASSTSQGNDEKLFF.

The rearrangement uses TRBV5-4 and TRBJ2-3; D might be TRBD1 or TRBD2, each matching 5 bases. The CDR3 sequence is 15 residues long. Looked up from germline, CDR1 is SGHNT and CDR2 is YYREEE (reference sequence). The V end lost 2 bases, the J end lost 5 bases, and 15 bases lay between the germline ends. For the CDR3, the DNA is TGTGCCAGCAGCTTTCCACAGGCGGAGGTAGATACGCAGTATTTT. Its translation: CASSFPQAEVDTQYF.

The chain has TRBV2 and TRBJ2-5, with 12 bases fitting TRBD2. The CDR3 extends over 17 amino acids. With V trimmed by 8 bases and J by 2 bases, 12 bases remained unmatched. Germline-derived CDR1 and CDR2 are SNHLY and FYNNEI. The CDR3: CASRQVLAGGTQETQYF. As DNA, the CDR3 is TGTGCCAGCCGTCAGGTCCTAGCGGGGGGGACGCAAGAGACCCAGTACTTC.

The chain is built from TRBV15 and TRBJ2-7; D tentatively reads TRBD1 or TRBD2 (6 bases each). V was pared by 3 bases and J by 1 base, with 13 bases between. This CDR3 has 15 residues. Germline V gives CDR1 LNHNV, CDR2 YYDKDF (reference sequence). DNA of the CDR3: TGTGCCACCAGCAGTCTAGGGGGGTTTTCCTACGAGCAGTACTTC. This translates into CATSSLGGFSYEQYF.